A selection of T cell receptor beta chains follows, all from one sample in a study of human thymus T cells. The data were produced by immunoSEQ multiplex PCR, yet TCRdb's version contains in-frame clones alone and is incomplete. The sample includes roughly 54,000 clones, about 94% of them seen just once. Sequencing was done on a sample of blood. These receptors originate from a boy under two years old with a congenital heart defect but otherwise immunologically healthy. CDR3s include the opening cysteine and the closing phenylalanine or tryptophan. A D gene is named only where the DNA matches it firmly. Size is stated for part of the rows, as once, few or many counts, or as a class when the clone is expanded.

TRBJ1-4 . . TRBV7-2 CASSLNAAQNEKLFF TGTGCCAGCAGCTTAAACGCAGCTCAAAATGAAAAACTGTTTTTT
TRBJ2-5 TRBD2 . TRBV7-8 CASRPKRGGRETQYF TGTGCCAGCAGACCAAAACGCGGGGGGCGGGAGACCCAGTACTTC
TRBJ2-7 . . TRBV7-2 CASSSGVPSYEQYF TGTGCCAGCAGCTCCGGTGTTCCGTCCTACGAGCAGTACTTC
TRBJ1-6 . few TRBV4-3 CASSQSHNSPLHF TGCGCCAGCAGCCAATCCCATAATTCACCCCTCCACTTT
TRBJ2-7 TRBD1 . TRBV10-3 CAISQTGAYEQYF TGTGCCATCAGTCAGACAGGGGCCTACGAGCAGTACTTC
TRBJ1-2 . . TRBV7-9 CASSLNPWVHGYTF TGTGCCAGCAGCTTAAATCCATGGGTTCATGGCTACACCTTC
TRBJ2-3 . . TRBV5-1 CASSLAREGTQYF TGCGCCAGCAGCTTGGCCCGGGAAGGTACGCAGTATTTT
TRBJ2-5 TRBD2 . TRBV7-9 CASSAGTSGAQETQYF TGTGCCAGCAGCGCTGGGACTAGCGGGGCTCAAGAGACCCAGTACTTC
TRBJ1-5 . . TRBV28 CASSRHQPQHF TGTGCCAGCAGCCGCCATCAGCCCCAGCATTTT
TRBJ2-1 . . TRBV5-1 CASSMEGGWEQFF TGCGCCAGCAGCATGGAGGGAGGTTGGGAGCAGTTCTTC
TRBJ2-7 TRBD2 . TRBV5-1 CASSFWGLAGSYEQYF TGCGCCAGCAGCTTTTGGGGGCTAGCGGGATCCTACGAGCAGTACTTC
TRBJ2-7 . . TRBV7-2 CASSFSQGVTYEQYF TGTGCCAGCAGCTTTTCACAGGGTGTCACCTACGAGCAGTACTTC
TRBJ1-1 . . TRBV5-5 CASSLTPSNTEAFF TGTGCCAGCAGCTTGACACCCTCGAACACTGAAGCTTTCTTT
TRBJ2-1 . . TRBV28 CASIRQSGGYNEQFF TGTGCCAGCATCCGACAGTCTGGGGGCTACAATGAGCAGTTCTTC
TRBJ2-5 . once TRBV2 CASSAVTETQYF TGTGCCAGCAGTGCGGTGACAGAGACCCAGTACTTC
TRBJ1-3 . . TRBV11-2 CASSFDRASGNTIYF TGTGCCAGCAGCTTTGACAGAGCCTCTGGAAACACCATATATTTT
TRBJ2-3 TRBD2 . TRBV9 CASSVSGVSTDTQYF TGTGCCAGCAGCGTGAGCGGGGTTAGCACAGATACGCAGTATTTT
TRBJ2-2 TRBD2 . TRBV7-3 CASSSGLAGPGELFF TGTGCCAGCAGCTCCGGACTAGCGGGGCCCGGGGAGCTGTTTTTT
TRBJ2-7 TRBD2 . TRBV11-2 CASSLVPGLAGKQYF TGTGCCAGCAGCTTAGTTCCGGGACTAGCGGGAAAGCAGTACTTC
TRBJ2-5 . . TRBV23-1 CASSRRREETQYF TGCGCCAGCAGTCGTCGGAGGGAGGAGACCCAGTACTTC
TRBJ1-2 . . TRBV5-4 CASRLLRSGGLTSYGYTF TGTGCCAGCAGACTGTTAAGAAGCGGGGGCCTTACCTCCTATGGCTACACCTTC
TRBJ2-3 . . TRBV19 CASSMLGGGTSTDTQYF TGTGCCAGTAGTATGCTTGGAGGCGGTACTAGCACAGATACGCAGTATTTT
TRBJ2-7 TRBD2 . TRBV7-9 CASSGTSGGANEQYF TGTGCCAGCAGCGGGACTAGCGGGGGGGCCAACGAGCAGTACTTC
TRBJ1-3 . . TRBV7-2 CASSLNWRGSGNTIYF TGTGCCAGCAGCTTAAATTGGAGAGGGAGCGGAAACACCATATATTTT
TRBJ2-6 . . TRBV5-1 CASSFQGPGANVLTF TGCGCCAGCAGCTTCCAGGGGCCTGGGGCCAACGTCCTGACTTTC
TRBJ1-1 TRBD1 . TRBV5-6 CASSFGTGGEAFF TGTGCCAGCAGCTTTGGGACAGGGGGCGAAGCTTTCTTT
TRBJ1-4 TRBD1 . TRBV6-6 CASSSTQGGTNEKLFF TGTGCCAGCAGTTCGACCCAGGGGGGGACTAATGAAAAACTGTTTTTT
TRBJ2-5 . . TRBV5-1 CASSTTGIQETQYF TGCGCCAGCAGCACCACAGGGATCCAAGAGACCCAGTACTTC
TRBJ2-3 TRBD2 . TRBV4-2 CASSLGFLAGGGSDTQYF TGTGCCAGCAGCCTGGGTTTCCTAGCGGGGGGAGGGTCAGATACGCAGTATTTT
TRBJ2-1 TRBD1 . TRBV5-6 CASSWTGYNEQFF TGTGCCAGCAGCTGGACAGGTTACAATGAGCAGTTCTTC
TRBJ2-1 . . TRBV27 CASSPRERAYAGNEQFF TGTGCCAGCAGCCCCAGGGAGCGGGCCTACGCGGGTAATGAGCAGTTCTTC
TRBJ1-6 . . TRBV30 CAWSVQGRSPLHF TGTGCCTGGAGTGTACAGGGACGTTCACCCCTCCACTTT
TRBJ2-7 . . TRBV29-1 CSVESVRESAYEQYF TGCAGCGTTGAATCAGTCAGGGAATCGGCCTACGAGCAGTACTTC
TRBJ2-7 TRBD1 . TRBV6-1 CASSEGTGVEQYF TGTGCCAGCAGTGAAGGGACAGGGGTCGAGCAGTACTTC
TRBJ2-5 . once TRBV4-1 CASSQDYQETQYF TGCGCCAGCAGCCAAGACTACCAAGAGACCCAGTACTTC
TRBJ2-7 . few TRBV7-9 CAGDEQYF TGTGCCGGGGACGAGCAGTACTTC
TRBJ2-7 . . TRBV2 CASSGSRFSYEQYF TGTGCCAGCAGTGGGAGTAGGTTCTCCTACGAGCAGTACTTC
TRBJ2-1 TRBD2 . TRBV4-1 CASSQQAGSSYNEQFF TGCGCCAGCAGCCAACAAGCGGGGAGCTCCTACAATGAGCAGTTCTTC
TRBJ2-5 . . TRBV6-5 CASSYEETQYF TGTGCCAGCAGCTACGAGGAGACCCAGTACTTC
TRBJ2-5 . . TRBV28 CASSHHPQGGRETQYF TGTGCCAGCAGCCACCACCCACAGGGAGGAAGAGAGACCCAGTACTTC
TRBJ1-1 . . TRBV6-1 CASSETGLNTEAFF TGTGCCAGCAGTGAAACAGGATTGAACACTGAAGCTTTCTTT
TRBJ2-7 . . TRBV5-1 CASSPDGGPYEQYF TGCGCCAGCAGCCCCGACGGGGGGCCCTACGAGCAGTACTTC
TRBJ2-5 . . TRBV12-5 CASRGKETQYF TGTGCTAGTCGGGGAAAAGAGACCCAGTACTTC
TRBJ2-1 . . TRBV5-1 CASSLGLAGDEQFF TGCGCCAGCAGCTTGGGCCTAGCCGGCGATGAGCAGTTCTTC
TRBJ1-2 . . TRBV2 CASRDNYGYTF TGTGCCAGCAGGGACAACTATGGCTACACCTTC
TRBJ1-2 . . TRBV27 CASSLSGVNYGYTF TGTGCCAGCAGTTTATCAGGAGTTAACTATGGCTACACCTTC
TRBJ1-2 . . TRBV19 CASNQISGRGYTF TGTGCCAGTAACCAAATCTCAGGGCGCGGCTACACCTTC
TRBJ2-1 TRBD2 . TRBV7-2 CASSVGTSGYNEQFF TGTGCCAGCAGCGTCGGGACTAGCGGGTACAATGAGCAGTTCTTC
TRBJ2-7 TRBD2 . TRBV7-8 CASSLDKRRTSSYEQYF TGTGCCAGCAGCTTAGACAAGCGGAGGACTAGCTCCTACGAGCAGTACTTC
TRBJ2-5 . . TRBV27 CASSLVGHGQEAQYF TGTGCCAGCAGTTTAGTGGGACATGGGCAAGAAGCCCAGTACTTC
TRBJ2-5 TRBD1 few TRBV4-2 CASSSRQGETQYF TGTGCCAGCAGCTCCCGACAGGGGGAGACCCAGTACTTC